Below, 22 T cell receptor beta chains from the same sample are listed, as sequenced in a study of control samples from healthy donors and cancer patients (dated by TCRdb to 2018 to 2021). Receptor amplification or capture employed the immunoSEQ multiplex PCR assay. As stored in TCRdb, this immuneACCESS dataset retains in-frame rearrangements with V and J assigned. A fraction of the clones does not appear; measured against another copy, unresolved V genes explain less than half of the discrepancy, and the remainder lacks a known reason. The table for this sample lists approximately 160,000 clones; approximately 94% of them were counted only once. The ten largest clones represent roughly 1.3% of the sample. Sequencing input: blood. These receptor sequences come from a woman aged 18 to 35 in good health.

The J gene is TRBJ1-3, the V gene TRBV5-1; D is possibly TRBD1 (5 bases). Trimming removed 2 bases from V and 3 bases from J, with 9 bases in between. The CDR3 totals 14 residues. Germline CDR1 and CDR2: SGHRS and YFSETQ. CDR3 sequence reads: CASSLEGNGNTIYF. In nucleotides, the CDR3 is TGCGCCAGCAGCTTAGAGGGGAATGGAAACACCATATATTTT.

A single count supports this clone. This chain connects TRBV5-1 to TRBJ2-2; the D gene could be TRBD1 or TRBD2 (7 bases each). The CDR3 is 17 amino acids. V was cut by 0 bases and J by 6 bases, with 18 bases left in between. Germline V CDR1 and CDR2: SGHRS, YFSETQ. The CDR3 DNA reads TGCGCCAGCAGCTTGGGCGCCTTGACAGGGAGGGCCGGGGAGCTGTTTTTT. It yields the protein CASSLGALTGRAGELFF.

This chain connects TRBV27 to TRBJ2-7; the match to TRBD1 covers 7 bases. The CDR3 has 13 amino acids. Unmatched junction bases numbered 4, after V lost 8 bases and J lost 0 bases. Germline V CDR1 and CDR2: MNHEY, SMNVEV (reference sequence). The CDR3 is CASGRDSSYEQYF. CDR3 bases: TGTGCCAGCGGACGGGACAGCTCCTACGAGCAGTACTTC.

This sequence joins TRBV5-1 and TRBJ2-5; 7 bases align to TRBD1. J gave up 2 bases and V 3 bases, and 7 bases lay outside the gene matches. This CDR3 is built from 15 residues. Per the germline V gene, CDR1 is SGHRS and CDR2 is YFSETQ. CDR3 amino acids: CASSSRTGAQETQYF. For the CDR3, the DNA is TGCGCCAGCAGCTCAAGGACAGGAGCACAAGAGACCCAGTACTTC.

The chain carries TRBV19 and TRBJ1-6; no clear D gene. Trimming removed 2 bases from V and 6 bases from J, with 14 bases in between. The germline V gene encodes CDR1 LNHDA and CDR2 SQIVND (reference sequence). The CDR3 has 16 amino acids. The CDR3 here is CASSINPFVSNSPLHF. The CDR3 DNA sequence: TGTGCCAGTAGTATAAACCCATTTGTTTCTAATTCACCCCTCCACTTT.

Comments on this clone: The same CDR3 is also encoded by other DNA sequences in this sample. This chain joins TRBV27 and TRBJ2-3, with D unresolved. This CDR3 contains 15 residues. The ends were cut back, 1 base at V and 0 bases at J, with 8 bases in the middle. Per germline, CDR1 MNHEY and CDR2 SMNVEV (reference sequence). This CDR3 is CASSLLAASTDTQYF. CDR3 in DNA: TGTGCCAGCAGTTTATTAGCAGCTAGCACAGATACGCAGTATTTT.

The chain carries TRBV12-5 and TRBJ1-3; D not resolved. CDR3 length equals 14 residues. CDR1 is LGHNT, CDR2 FRNRAP, per germline. V lost 6 bases and J lost 0, with 9 bases in between. The CDR3: CASGPQLSGNTIYF. In DNA form, the CDR3 reads TGTGCTAGTGGACCACAGCTCTCTGGAAACACCATATATTTT.

This clone was seen only once. The V gene is TRBV18, the J gene TRBJ1-1; perhaps TRBD1 as D (5 bases). Germline lookup yields CDR1 KGHSH and CDR2 LQKENI. V lost 3 bases and J lost 2, with 13 bases in between. This CDR3 spans 15 amino acids. Here the CDR3 DNA reads TGTGCCAGCTCACCCTATCTAGGGGCCAACACTGAAGCTTTCTTT. The encoded protein is CASSPYLGANTEAFF.

The chain links TRBV7-9 to TRBJ1-5, with 10 positions matching TRBD1. CDR1 is SEHNR, CDR2 FQNEAQ, per germline (reference sequence). The CDR3 totals 17 residues. After removal of 6 bases from V and 0 bases from J, the junction contained 8 bases not matched to a gene. The chain's CDR3 is CASSYDRGQSSNQPQHF. CDR3 sequence (DNA): TGTGCCAGCAGTTACGACAGGGGGCAATCTAGCAATCAGCCCCAGCATTTT.

V gene TRBV4-3 combines with J gene TRBJ1-1, with D uncertain. The V gene lost 2 bases and the J gene lost 4 bases, with 14 bases spanning the gap. The CDR3 extends over 15 amino acids. Germline-derived CDR1 and CDR2 are LGHNA and YSLEER. The CDR3 DNA is TGCGCCAGCAGCCAAAATCCAGAACCTTTCACTGAAGCTTTCTTT. Amino acid sequence: CASSQNPEPFTEAFF.

V usage is TRBV7-3 and J usage is TRBJ2-5; perhaps D is TRBD1 or TRBD2 (5 bases each). The V gene's germline CDR1 is SGHTA and CDR2 FQGTGA. The CDR3 extends over 15 amino acids. Trimming cost V 1 base and J 5 bases, with 14 bases left between them. The CDR3 nucleotides are TGTGCCAGCAGCTTAAGTGGGACGGTGGGGGAGACCCAGTACTTC. It translates to CASSLSGTVGETQYF.

The chain joins TRBV27 to TRBJ2-1; perhaps TRBD2 as D (5 bases). Germline V lookup: CDR1 MNHEY, CDR2 SMNVEV (reference sequence). The CDR3 contains 15 residues. With 6 bases removed from V and 6 bases from J, the gap between germline ends came to 18 bases. CDR3 amino acids: CASSRASLPPNEQFF. The CDR3 DNA is TGTGCCAGCAGCCGAGCTAGCCTCCCCCCCAATGAGCAGTTCTTC.

This clone has a single count. This chain connects TRBV19 to TRBJ1-1; TRBD1 might be the D (6 bases). The CDR3 loop spans 13 amino acids. V lost 10 bases and J 3 bases, leaving 15 bases between the germline ends. Germline V gene data show CDR1 as LNHDA and CDR2 as SQIVND (reference sequence). The CDR3 reads CATQTGGDTEAFF. CDR3 in DNA: TGTGCCACCCAGACAGGTGGGGACACTGAAGCTTTCTTT. Looking up the rest from reference TRBV19 and TRBJ1-1 gives the full variable domain: DGGITQSPKYLFRKEGQNVTLSCEQNLNHDAMYWYRQDPGQGLRLIYYSQIVNDFQKGDIAEGYSVSREKKESFPLTVTSAQKNPTAFYLCATQTGGDTEAFFGQGTRLTVV.

The chain is built from TRBV5-3 and TRBJ2-5, with 8 bases matching TRBD1. TRBV5-3 is treated as an ORF (open reading frame) with a function not yet certain. The CDR3 spans 15 residues. The ends lost 2 bases at V and 9 bases at J; junction bases unmatched: 12. The CDR3 DNA reads TGTGCCAGAAGCTTATCGGGACAGGCTCAATGGGCCCAGTACTTC. It specifies CARSLSGQAQWAQYF.

This chain links TRBV19 with TRBJ1-1, with D possibly being TRBD1 (5 bases). Germline assignment: CDR1 LNHDA and CDR2 SQIVND (reference sequence). This CDR3 region has 15 residues. Trimming pared 7 bases from V and 5 bases from J, leaving 20 bases between. The CDR3 protein is CASTPGAGRYTEAFF. The CDR3 DNA sequence: TGTGCCAGTACCCCCGGGGCAGGGAGGTATACTGAAGCTTTCTTT.

The chain combines TRBV3-1 (or the pseudogene TRBV3-2) with TRBJ1-2, with D unclear. Deletions cut 5 bases from V and 4 bases from J, with 17 bases between. Germline CDR1 LGHDT, CDR2 YNNKEL (reference sequence). CDR3 length equals 15 residues. CDR3 in DNA: TGTGCCAGCAGCTTTGGCCCGGCCGGAGGCTATGGCTACACCTTC. Translated: CASSFGPAGGYGYTF.

This sequence joins TRBV25-1 and TRBJ2-7; D possibly corresponds to TRBD2 (5 bases). V lost 6 bases, J lost 0 bases, and 6 bases lay in between. The CDR3 runs to 12 residues. Per the germline V gene, CDR1 is MGHDK and CDR2 is SYGVNS. CDR3 protein: CASRDFSYEQYF. The CDR3 nucleotides read TGTGCCAGCAGGGACTTCTCCTACGAGCAGTACTTC.

V usage is TRBV11-2 and J usage is TRBJ1-2; D perhaps matches TRBD1 (5 bases). V lost 3 bases, J lost 9 bases, and 14 bases lay in between. This CDR3 contains 13 residues. CDR1 and CDR2 (germline): SGHAT, FQNNGV. For the CDR3, the DNA is TGTGCCAGCAGCTTTGGGCAGGGTGTGAGCTACACCTTC. As protein: CASSFGQGVSYTF.

The genes are TRBV10-3 and TRBJ2-2; TRBD1 agrees at 7 bases. Germline V gives CDR1 ENHRY, CDR2 SYGVKD. The CDR3 runs to 16 residues. Trimming at V came to 3 bases and at J to 3 bases, leaving 7 bases not matched to a gene. The CDR3 protein is CAISEIGQVDTGELFF. The CDR3 DNA sequence: TGTGCCATCAGTGAAATCGGACAGGTGGACACCGGGGAGCTGTTTTTT.

V and J are TRBV9 and TRBJ1-3; D might be TRBD1 (6 bases). CDR3 length: 16 amino acids. Trimming took off 3 bases at V and 1 base at J, with 14 bases between the two ends. Germline-derived CDR1 and CDR2 are SGDLS and YYNGEE. DNA for the CDR3: TGTGCCAGCAGCGCCAATCCACAGGGATCTGGAAACACCATATATTTT. Encoded protein: CASSANPQGSGNTIYF.

This sequence joins TRBV10-3 and TRBJ1-3; tentatively, D is TRBD1 (5 bases). Germline V lookup: CDR1 ENHRY, CDR2 SYGVKD. This CDR3 spans 13 amino acids. Trimming removed 6 bases from V and 8 bases from J, with 14 bases in between. The CDR3 DNA reads TGTGCCATCAGGAAAGGGGTGGAGGACACCATATATTTT. Amino acids: CAIRKGVEDTIYF.

The J gene is TRBJ2-2, the V gene TRBV7-2; 10 bases are a match to TRBD1. In germline, CDR1 is SGHTA, CDR2 FQGNSA. The CDR3 covers 15 residues. V was pared by 2 bases and J by 7 bases, with 4 bases of the junction left unmatched. CDR3 residues: CASSLRQGAVGELFF. The CDR3 DNA reads TGTGCCAGCAGCTTACGACAGGGGGCAGTCGGGGAGCTGTTTTTT.